Described below is a single TCR beta chain sequence and its context. Its antigen is undetermined. PCR was performed using 60 Vbeta and 13 Jbeta primers. Under the authors' procedure: There were 80 million or so unique TCR beta chains by a later count, and 8.5 million to 14 million of them were shared. Profiling relied on immunoSEQ multiplex PCR, and the TCRdb table lists in-frame clones only, not all of them. V and J calls and clone size are given by that table; D and trimming were obtained from the DNA. The data include tens of thousands of clones; the top ten clones carry around 2.5%. The entry originates in a study of cytomegalovirus exposure and HLA in healthy donors. Germline V CDR1 and CDR2: MRHNA, SNTAGT. This CDR3 is built from 14 residues. Trimming cost V 2 bases and J 5 bases; bases outside gene matches: 5. Whole-study findings and limits: Usually a TCR sequence was rare, but some public TCRs were found in many donors. Some V segments, including TRBV6-2 and TRBV6-3, were excluded as indistinguishable. Associated with HLA alleles at 0.05 false discovery rate in a later analysis were about 17,000 TCR beta sequences.

The sample was PBMCs. The receptor's source is a middle-aged man in good health and CMV-seronegative. The chain has TRBV6-4 and TRBJ2-7; 8 nucleotides align to TRBD2. The CDR3 nucleotides read TGTGCCAGCAGTGACCCCGACGGGAGGGACGAGCAGTACTTC. Residues: CASSDPDGRDEQYF.